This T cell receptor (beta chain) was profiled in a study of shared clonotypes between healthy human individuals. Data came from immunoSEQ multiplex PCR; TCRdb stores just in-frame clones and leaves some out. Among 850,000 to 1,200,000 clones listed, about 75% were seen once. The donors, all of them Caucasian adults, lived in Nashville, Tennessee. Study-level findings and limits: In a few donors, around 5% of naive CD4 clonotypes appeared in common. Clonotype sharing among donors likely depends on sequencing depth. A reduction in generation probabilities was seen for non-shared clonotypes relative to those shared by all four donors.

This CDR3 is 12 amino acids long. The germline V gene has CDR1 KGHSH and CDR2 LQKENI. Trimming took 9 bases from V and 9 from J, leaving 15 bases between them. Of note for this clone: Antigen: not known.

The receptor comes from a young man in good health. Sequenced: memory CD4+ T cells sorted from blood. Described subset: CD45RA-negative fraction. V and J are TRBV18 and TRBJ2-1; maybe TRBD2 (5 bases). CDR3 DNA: TGTGCCAGTACTCTCTGGGAGACTGAGCAGTTCTTC. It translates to CASTLWETEQFF.